Listed below are T cell receptor beta chains from one sample, sequenced in a study of OX40 agonist ivuxolimab in advanced cancers. TCRdb's table, derived via immunoSEQ multiplex PCR, lists solely in-frame clones and lacks some. The data contain approximately 90,000 clones, roughly 90% of them seen just once; the ten biggest clones take up 2% to 3%. The source material was CD4+ or CD8+ T cells sorted from blood, sampled in a trial of the OX40 agonist ivuxolimab. The receptors come from an adult with an advanced solid tumor such as melanoma, head and neck, liver or kidney cancer. The CDR3 runs from the conserved cysteine through the conserved F or W. The D gene is left open where the match is weak. The size of a clone is reported for some rows only, either as once, few or many, or as a class for expanded clones.

cdr3_nt	cdr3_aa	clone_size	v_call	d_call	j_call
TGCGCCAGCGGAATGACTAGCGGGAGTACAGATACGCAGTATTTT	CASGMTSGSTDTQYF	-	TRBV5-1	TRBD2	TRBJ2-3
TGTGCCTGGAGAGGGTTCAGGATGAACACTGAAGCTTTCTTT	CAWRGFRMNTEAFF	-	TRBV30	-	TRBJ1-1
TGTGCCAGCAGCTTAGACTCCACAGATACGCAGTATTTT	CASSLDSTDTQYF	-	TRBV7-9	-	TRBJ2-3
TGTGCCAGCAGTAAGGGACAAGGCGATGGCTACACCTTC	CASSKGQGDGYTF	few	TRBV6-4	-	TRBJ1-2
TGTGCCATCAGTGACCGGGACACATACGCTTTCTTT	CAISDRDTYAFF	-	TRBV10-3	-	TRBJ1-1
TGCGCCAGCAGCCCCGGGACTAGCGGGTACGGCTACAATGAGCAGTTCTTC	CASSPGTSGYGYNEQFF	-	TRBV5-1	TRBD2	TRBJ2-1
TGTGCCACCAGCAGGGCCGGACAGGGGGCTCGTGAGCAGTACTTC	CATSRAGQGAREQYF	-	TRBV15	TRBD1	TRBJ2-7
TGTGCCAGCAGCTTGGGTGGTGGCACTAGCGGGAGGAGCCAGTACTTC	CASSLGGGTSGRSQYF	-	TRBV5-6	TRBD2	TRBJ2-7
TGCGCCAGCAGCTTGGCCCTAGCGGGAGCAGATACGCAGTATTTT	CASSLALAGADTQYF	-	TRBV5-1	TRBD2	TRBJ2-3
TGTGCCAGCACCCGAGGACAGACCAACAAGGAGACCCAGTACTTC	CASTRGQTNKETQYF	-	TRBV28	-	TRBJ2-5
TGTGCCAGCAGTCCTAGCCCCTCCTACTACGAGCAGTACTTC	CASSPSPSYYEQYF	-	TRBV6-5	-	TRBJ2-7
TGTGCCAGCAGTGAGAAGTTTACCGGGGAGCTGTTTTTT	CASSEKFTGELFF	few	TRBV2	-	TRBJ2-2
TGTGCCACCAGCAGGGCCCAGGGCTCCTACGAGCAGTACTTC	CATSRAQGSYEQYF	-	TRBV15	-	TRBJ2-7
TGTGCCAGCAGCTTGCTTACAAGTCTTCGCTTT	CASSLLTSLRF	-	TRBV5-6	-	TRBJ1-1
TGTGCCAGTAGTATCCGGGACGGGAATACCGAGCAGTACTTC	CASSIRDGNTEQYF	-	TRBV19	-	TRBJ2-7
TGTGCCAGCAGCTTAAGAACTAGTTCAGATACGCAGTATTTT	CASSLRTSSDTQYF	-	TRBV7-3	-	TRBJ2-3
TGCGCCAGCAGCCAAAGGGGATTTTTTGAGGACCAAGAGACCCAGTACTTC	CASSQRGFFEDQETQYF	-	TRBV4-1	-	TRBJ2-5
TGTGCCACAGAGAGCGATGGCTACACCTTC	CATESDGYTF	-	TRBV6-5	-	TRBJ1-2